This is a list of T cell receptor beta chains from one sample in a study of T cell responses to AZD1222 COVID-19 vaccine. TCRdb's copy holds only in-frame clones and misses some; the assay was immunoSEQ multiplex PCR. The sample includes over 50,000 clones, 80% to 90% of them seen just once. The material was peripheral blood, obtained 28 days after the second AZD1222 dose. Receptors were obtained from an adult who received the AZD1222 COVID-19 vaccine. The CDR3 runs from the conserved cysteine through the conserved F or W. D genes are given only for firm matches. Some rows have no size entry. The others give once, few or many, or a class for an expanded clone.

v_call	j_call	d_call	clone_size	cdr3_nt	cdr3_aa
TRBV5-6	TRBJ1-1	-	-	TGTGCCAGCAGGGGGAACACTGAAGCTTTCTTT	CASRGNTEAFF
TRBV6-5	TRBJ2-7	TRBD1	-	TGTGCCAGCAGACAGGGGGGTCCCTACGAGCAGTACTTC	CASRQGGPYEQYF
TRBV6-4	TRBJ2-3	-	-	TGTGCCAGCTCCCCTGGACAGGAGCTAGCGGGAGATACGCAGTATTTT	CASSPGQELAGDTQYF
TRBV5-4	TRBJ2-2	TRBD1	-	TGTGCCAGCAGCTTAGCTGGCAGGGGGCCGGCCGGGGAGCTGTTTTTT	CASSLAGRGPAGELFF
TRBV5-5	TRBJ1-1	TRBD1	-	TGTGCCAGCAGCCTTGGACAGGGTAAATCTGAAGCTTTCTTT	CASSLGQGKSEAFF
TRBV5-1	TRBJ2-7	-	-	TGCGCCAGCAGCTTGGAGACAGCCTACGAGCAGTACTTC	CASSLETAYEQYF
TRBV27	TRBJ2-3	-	few	TGTGCCAGCAGTTGGCAGGGATACACAGATACGCAGTATTTT	CASSWQGYTDTQYF
TRBV3-1/TRBV3-2	TRBJ2-7	TRBD2	-	TGTGCCAGCAGCCAAGGGTCTAGCGGGAGGACCCCCTACGAGCAGTACTTC	CASSQGSSGRTPYEQYF
TRBV13	TRBJ1-2	TRBD1	-	TGTGCCAGCAGCTCAACAGGGGGATCCTATGGCTACACCTTC	CASSSTGGSYGYTF
TRBV19	TRBJ2-6	TRBD2	-	TGTGCCAGTAGTATGATAGCGGGAGTTTGGGGTGGGGCCAACGTCCTGACTTTC	CASSMIAGVWGGANVLTF
TRBV2	TRBJ2-7	-	-	TGTGCCAGCAGTGAAGAGGGCCTGAGCTCCTACGAGCAGTACTTC	CASSEEGLSSYEQYF
TRBV10-2	TRBJ2-7	-	-	TGCGCCAGCAGTGAGTTAGTAGGGGCGAGCTACGAGCAGTACTTC	CASSELVGASYEQYF
TRBV3-1/TRBV3-2	TRBJ1-2	TRBD1	-	TGTGCCAGCAGCCCCGGGACAGGGTATGGCTACACCTTC	CASSPGTGYGYTF
TRBV3-1/TRBV3-2	TRBJ1-2	-	-	TGTGCCAGCAGCCAAGCGGTACGGGGTGGCTACACCTTC	CASSQAVRGGYTF
TRBV7-8	TRBJ1-6	TRBD1	-	TGTGCCAGCAGCCCTCGGACAGGGGAGTCACCCCTCCACTTT	CASSPRTGESPLHF
TRBV12-3/TRBV12-4	TRBJ2-2	TRBD2	-	TGTGCCAGCTGCCGACTAGCGGGAGGGGAGCTGTTTTTT	CASCRLAGGELFF
TRBV6-5	TRBJ1-5	-	-	TGTGCCAGCAGTTACTCGAGAGGGATCGATCAGCCCCAGCATTTT	CASSYSRGIDQPQHF
TRBV10-2	TRBJ1-5	TRBD1	-	TGCGCCAGCAGAGGGGACAGGGGGTCGAGTCAGCCCCAGCATTTT	CASRGDRGSSQPQHF
TRBV2	TRBJ2-7	TRBD2	-	TGTGCCAGCAGGGCGGGACTAGCCGGCTACGAGCAGTACTTC	CASRAGLAGYEQYF
TRBV12-3/TRBV12-4	TRBJ2-1	-	-	TGTGCCAGCAGGGCAATTAAGGAGCAGTTCTTC	CASRAIKEQFF
TRBV2	TRBJ1-6	-	-	TGTGCCAGCAGGGTAGGGGAGTCACCCCTCCACTTT	CASRVGESPLHF
TRBV18	TRBJ2-7	-	-	TGTGCCAGCTCCCCGGGGCGGTCGAGTGTCGAGCAGTACTTC	CASSPGRSSVEQYF
TRBV15	TRBJ2-7	TRBD2	-	TGTGCCACCAGCAGAGTCGGGAGGCAGTACGAGCAGTACTTC	CATSRVGRQYEQYF
TRBV5-1	TRBJ2-1	TRBD2	once	TGCGCCAGCAGCTTGCTGACTAGCGGGACCGATGAGCAGTTCTTC	CASSLLTSGTDEQFF
TRBV24-1	TRBJ2-3	-	-	TGTGCCACCAGTGATCCCCGGACAGCCCAGAACGCAGATACGCAGTATTTT	CATSDPRTAQNADTQYF
TRBV12-3/TRBV12-4	TRBJ1-2	-	-	TGTGCCAGCAGTTTTGGCTATGGCTACACCTTC	CASSFGYGYTF
TRBV30	TRBJ1-3	-	-	TGTGCCTGGAGTCCCGACAGCCGCTCTGGAAACACCATATATTTT	CAWSPDSRSGNTIYF
TRBV20-1	TRBJ2-7	-	-	TGCAGTGGACTAGTGGCCTACGAGCAGTACTTC	CSGLVAYEQYF
TRBV11-2	TRBJ2-7	TRBD1	-	TGTGCCAGCAGCCTCTATCCGGGGACAGGGGCGGGAGAGCAGTACTTC	CASSLYPGTGAGEQYF
TRBV7-8	TRBJ1-3	-	-	TGTGCCAGCAGCCTGGCCCTTGGGACTGGAAACACCATATATTTT	CASSLALGTGNTIYF
TRBV2	TRBJ1-4	-	-	TGTGCCAGCAGTGACGCTGGGGGCACGGAAAAACTGTTTTTT	CASSDAGGTEKLFF
TRBV6-2/TRBV6-3	TRBJ2-7	-	-	TGTGCCAGCAGTTACCCCTTCGGTGCACAGGGTAACGAGCAGTACTTC	CASSYPFGAQGNEQYF
TRBV7-9	TRBJ2-7	TRBD1	-	TGTGCCAGCAGCTTAACAGGGGAATACGAGCAGTACTTC	CASSLTGEYEQYF
TRBV21-1	TRBJ2-7	-	-	TGTGCCAGCAGCAAAAGTGATACCCGGGCGGGAGGGCGATCCTACGAGCAGTACTTC	CASSKSDTRAGGRSYEQYF
TRBV4-2	TRBJ2-7	-	-	TGTGCCAGCAGCCAAGCCCTCGACAGCTACGAGCAGTACTTC	CASSQALDSYEQYF
TRBV5-4	TRBJ2-7	TRBD2	-	TGTGCCAGCAGCTATAAAACTAGCGGTTACGAGCAGTACTTC	CASSYKTSGYEQYF
TRBV19	TRBJ1-2	-	-	TGTGCCAGTAGTATGGGGGTAGTGAACTATGGCTACACCTTC	CASSMGVVNYGYTF
TRBV7-2	TRBJ1-2	-	-	TGTGCCAGCCGTCCCGACCCGGGGGGGTACGGCTACACCTTC	CASRPDPGGYGYTF
TRBV5-1	TRBJ1-4	-	-	TGCGCCAGCAGCGCCATAGCAGGGCAGGGTGAAAAACTGTTTTTT	CASSAIAGQGEKLFF
TRBV5-8	TRBJ1-4	-	-	TGTGCCAGCAGCTTGACAGGAGAGAGTTATGCAACTAATGAAAAACTGTTTTTT	CASSLTGESYATNEKLFF
TRBV6-6	TRBJ2-5	TRBD1	-	TGTGCCAGCAGTCAAAGACAGGGGAGGACCCAGTACTTC	CASSQRQGRTQYF
TRBV27	TRBJ2-7	TRBD2	-	TGTGCCAGCAGTCCCTGGCTAGCGGGGACCTACGAGCAGTACTTC	CASSPWLAGTYEQYF
TRBV19	TRBJ1-1	TRBD1	once	TGTGCCAGTACCACGACAGGGGGCTTGAACACTGAAGCTTTCTTT	CASTTTGGLNTEAFF
TRBV14	TRBJ1-2	-	once	TGTGCCAGCAGCCAAGTCGGAGGCAACTATGGCTACACCTTC	CASSQVGGNYGYTF
TRBV29-1	TRBJ2-3	TRBD2	-	TGCAGCGTTCTAGCGGAGAACACAGATACGCAGTATTTT	CSVLAENTDTQYF